This TCR beta chain was recovered during a study of blood T cell repertoires in COVID-19. Profiling relied on immunoSEQ multiplex PCR, and the TCRdb table lists in-frame clones only, not all of them. Here the sample spans about 280,000 clones, around 85% being singletons. The sequence derives from a woman aged 40 to 50 who had recovered from COVID-19. Sequences were obtained from PBMCs or T cells enriched from blood (not recorded which).

The DNA of the CDR3 is TGTGCCAGCAGTTACTCGAACAGGGAGTATGGCTACACCTTC. Encoded protein: CASSYSNREYGYTF. The J gene is TRBJ1-2, the V gene TRBV6-5, with D perhaps TRBD1 (6 bases). The CDR3 consists of 14 residues. Per the germline V gene, CDR1 is MNHEY and CDR2 is SVGAGI. V lost 0 bases, J lost 5 bases, and 10 bases lay in between.